A single sample gave rise to the 21 T cell receptor beta chains below, sequenced in a study of molecular identifiers for immune sequencing clone quantification. TCRdb reanalysed the PCR reads using MiXCR and keeps one entry per CDR3 protein. Of more than 450,000 distinct CDR3 sequences listed, about a fifth are singletons. The material sequenced was naive CD8+ T cells from blood, with Jurkat cell RNA spiked in. Subset defined: FACS-sorted CD8+CD4-CCR7+CD45RA+ naive T cells. The source is a human donor in good health. Some libraries in this study had Jurkat cell RNA spiked in.

The rearrangement links TRBV20-1 to TRBJ2-1, with D maybe TRBD1 (6 bases). The germline gives CDR1 DFQATT, CDR2 SNEGSKA (reference sequence). CDR3 length: 14 residues. Trimming pared 6 bases from V and 4 bases from J, leaving 16 bases between. Written as DNA, the CDR3 is TGCAGTGCCAGGCCCCTGGGGGCATACAATGAGCAGTTCTTC. It translates to CSARPLGAYNEQFF.

The chain uses TRBV7-9 and TRBJ2-1, with 8 bases matching TRBD1. The CDR3 spans 16 residues. CDR1 is SEHNR and CDR2 is FQNEAQ in the germline V gene (reference sequence). Losses at the gene ends were 2 bases for V and 8 bases for J; bases not matched to a gene: 11. The CDR3 region has the DNA TGTGCCAGCAGCTTATGGGCCACACAGGGGGATCATGAGCAGTTCTTC. It is translated as CASSLWATQGDHEQFF.

At least ten counts were recorded for this clonotype. The V gene is TRBV12-3 or TRBV12-4, the J gene TRBJ2-1; the D is unclear. The CDR3 spans 13 residues. Between the trimmed V and J ends, which lost 2 bases and 4 bases, there was a span of 6 bases. CDR3 sequence (DNA): TGTGCCAGCAGTTTATCTAGGTACAATGAGCAGTTCTTC. Its protein product is CASSLSRYNEQFF.

The genes are TRBV24-1 and TRBJ1-1; D is undetermined. The ends were cut back, 7 bases at V and 2 bases at J, with 10 bases in the middle. Germline assignment: CDR1 KGHDR and CDR2 SFDVKD. The length of the CDR3 is 13 residues. The CDR3 spells CATRTAANTEAFF. CDR3 sequence (DNA): TGTGCCACCAGGACCGCGGCTAACACTGAAGCTTTCTTT.

In its sample, this clonotype was seen many times. V gene TRBV5-6 combines with J gene TRBJ1-1; D not certain. Trimming took off 1 base at V and 3 bases at J, with 4 bases between the two ends. Germline V gene data show CDR1 as SGHDT and CDR2 as YYEEEE. There are 12 residues in the CDR3. This CDR3 reads CASSLMDTEAFF. For the CDR3, the DNA is TGTGCCAGCAGCTTGATGGACACTGAAGCTTTCTTT.

This clonotype was seen many times. The genes are TRBV7-2 and TRBJ2-3; 8 bases are shared with TRBD2. The CDR3 is 16 residues long. Germline CDR1 SGHTA, CDR2 FQGNSA. V gave up 2 bases and J gave up 5 bases; unmatched junction bases: 9. The CDR3 protein is CASSLIAGGAVDTQYF. Here the CDR3 DNA reads TGTGCCAGCAGCTTAATTGCCGGGGGGGCAGTAGATACGCAGTATTTT. Based on the CDR3 plus reference TRBV7-2 and TRBJ2-3, the full variable domain is GAGVSQSPSNKVTEKGKDVELRCDPISGHTALYWYRQSLGQGLEFLIYFQGNSAPDKSGLPSDRFSAERTGGSVSTLTIQRTQQEDSAVYLCASSLIAGGAVDTQYFGPGTRLTVL.

This clonotype occurred many times. The rearrangement links TRBV5-6 to TRBJ2-7; D possibly uses TRBD1 or TRBD2 (5 bases each). V gave up 4 bases and J gave up 5 bases, with 13 bases separating them. The germline V gene has CDR1 SGHDT and CDR2 YYEEEE. This CDR3 is built from 13 residues. CDR3 in DNA: TGTGCCAGCAGCATAACCGGGACCGACGAGCAGTACTTC. It is translated as CASSITGTDEQYF.

V usage is TRBV9 and J usage is TRBJ2-7; D tentatively reads TRBD1 or TRBD2 (5 bases each). The length of the CDR3 is 14 residues. V lost 0 bases, J lost 2 bases, and 9 bases lay in between. Germline CDR1 is SGDLS and CDR2 is YYNGEE. The CDR3 DNA sequence: TGTGCCAGCAGCGTAGAGGGGACCCCCTACGAGCAGTACTTC. Amino acids: CASSVEGTPYEQYF.

V and J are TRBV12-3 or TRBV12-4 and TRBJ2-1, with TRBD2 as a possible D gene (6 bases). V lost 6 bases and J 5 bases, leaving 17 bases between the germline ends. CDR3 length: 15 residues. The CDR3 spells CASSHEASANNEQFF. The CDR3 DNA follows: TGTGCCAGCAGCCACGAGGCTAGCGCCAACAATGAGCAGTTCTTC.

This clonotype has only a few counts. The genes are TRBV7-2 and TRBJ2-1, with 11 nucleotides matching TRBD2. V shed 1 base, J shed 0 bases, and the junction held 8 bases outside the gene matches. The CDR3 loop spans 19 amino acids. Germline-derived CDR1 and CDR2 are SGHTA and FQGNSA. Written as DNA, the CDR3 is TGTGCCAGCAGCTTAGAGACACTAGCGGGGGTTCGCTCCTACAATGAGCAGTTCTTC. This gives the protein CASSLETLAGVRSYNEQFF. The variable domain in full, completed from reference TRBV7-2 and TRBJ2-1, reads GAGVSQSPSNKVTEKGKDVELRCDPISGHTALYWYRQSLGQGLEFLIYFQGNSAPDKSGLPSDRFSAERTGGSVSTLTIQRTQQEDSAVYLCASSLETLAGVRSYNEQFFGPGTRLTVL.

The chain carries TRBV4-3 and TRBJ2-1; D possibly matches TRBD1 or TRBD2 (5 bases each). Trimming shortened V by 0 bases and J by 3 bases, and 12 bases separated the two germline ends. The CDR3 has 16 amino acids. Germline V gene sequence: CDR1 LGHNA, CDR2 YSLEER. In nucleotides, the CDR3 is TGCGCCAGCAGCCAAGATCGGGGCAGGATCTACAATGAGCAGTTCTTC. It specifies CASSQDRGRIYNEQFF.

V and J are TRBV6-5 and TRBJ2-1; 7 bases fit TRBD2. CDR1 is MNHEY, CDR2 SVGAGI, per germline. The ends lost 3 bases at V and 0 bases at J; junction bases unmatched: 17. This CDR3 has 20 residues. DNA for the CDR3: TGTGCCAGCAGTTATTGGTCATTTGGGGGTCTAGCGGACTCCTACAATGAGCAGTTCTTC. Translating gives CASSYWSFGGLADSYNEQFF.

This clonotype has a handful of counts. The gene calls are TRBV9 and TRBJ2-3, with 8 positions matching TRBD1. With V trimmed by 0 bases and J by 4 bases, 13 bases remained unmatched. The CDR3 runs 18 residues. Per the germline V gene, CDR1 is SGDLS and CDR2 is YYNGEE. The CDR3 loop is CASSVDELGTGRSDTQYF. The CDR3 nucleotides are TGTGCCAGCAGCGTAGACGAATTGGGGACAGGTCGCTCAGATACGCAGTATTTT.

On this clonotype itself: A single base separates this from a much larger clone, so it may be a read error. The chain employs TRBV7-6 and TRBJ1-5; possible D gene TRBD1, 6 bases. There are 15 residues in the CDR3. The germline V gene has CDR1 SGHVS and CDR2 FNYEAQ. V gave up 2 bases and J gave up 6 bases, with 14 bases separating them. The CDR3 DNA reads as TGTGCCAGCAGCTTATCGAGGGGGTCGGGTCAGCCCCAGCATTTT. Translating it yields CASSLSRGSGQPQHF.

This clonotype has at least ten counts. The chain recombines TRBV7-9 with TRBJ2-5; D might be TRBD2 (6 bases). CDR3 length equals 16 residues. The V end lost 5 bases, the J end lost 0 bases, and 16 bases lay between the germline ends. Germline loops: CDR1 SEHNR, CDR2 FQNEAQ (reference sequence). The CDR3 protein is CASSTRLGRNQETQYF. CDR3 sequence (DNA): TGTGCCAGCAGCACCCGACTAGGAAGAAACCAAGAGACCCAGTACTTC.

Note on this clonotype: A much larger clone lies a single base off, so this may be a read error. CDR3 coding DNA: TGTGCCAGCAGCTCAATTGCGGCGAACACCGGGGAGCTGTTTTTT. It translates to CASSSIAANTGELFF. J is TRBJ2-2 and V is TRBV7-3, with D unresolved. The CDR3 consists of 15 residues. V was clipped by 4 bases and J by 0 bases, with 9 bases between them. CDR1 is SGHTA, CDR2 FQGTGA, per germline.

This clonotype was detected a few times. The chain uses TRBV20-1 and TRBJ2-1; D unresolved. CDR1 is DFQATT and CDR2 is SNEGSKA in the germline V gene (reference sequence). Trimming removed 6 bases at V and 2 bases at J, with 14 bases between. The CDR3 is 14 residues long. The CDR3 reads CSARPSATYNEQFF. Here the CDR3 DNA reads TGCAGTGCCAGACCCAGCGCTACCTACAATGAGCAGTTCTTC.

The rearrangement links TRBV29-1 to TRBJ2-7; TRBD2 aligns across 16 bases. With V trimmed by 1 base and J by 7 bases, 22 bases remained unmatched. Germline assignment: CDR1 SQVTM and CDR2 ANQGSEA. This CDR3 spans 21 amino acids. CDR3 nucleotide sequence: TGCAGCGTTGAAGGGGTTACGGACAGGCCGGGACTAGCGGGAGGGCCGGGGGAGCAGTACTTC. Its protein product is CSVEGVTDRPGLAGGPGEQYF.

Remarks on this clonotype: With a much larger clone just one base away, this may be a read error. The chain couples TRBV4-3 to TRBJ2-7; TRBD2 aligns across 7 bases. In germline, CDR1 is LGHNA, CDR2 YSLEER. This CDR3 has 19 residues. CDR3 DNA: TGCGCCAGCAGCCAAGAGCCTCTGTTTGCGGGAGTTCCCTCCTACGAGCAGTGCTTC. This codes for CASSQEPLFAGVPSYEQCF.

This clonotype was seen more than once but under ten times. The junction differs from germline at one of its ends, possibly a read error. J is TRBJ2-3 and V is TRBV6-6; TRBD2 agrees at 8 bases. CDR1 is MNHNY, CDR2 SVGAGI, per germline (reference sequence). The CDR3 covers 17 residues. The CDR3: CASDKRGGGYSIDTQYF. The CDR3 DNA sequence: TGTGCCAGCGATAAACGGGGGGGGGGTTATAGCATAGATACGCAGTATTTT.

As to this clonotype: The CDR3 carries no conserved terminal phenylalanine or tryptophan, so it likely arises from a read error. The V call is TRBV9, the J call TRBJ1-1; D is ambiguous. CDR3 length: 14 amino acids. From germline, CDR1 is SGDLS and CDR2 YYNGEE. Trimming took 4 bases from V and 6 from J, leaving 16 bases between them. CDR3 bases: TGTGCCAGCAGCCTCTCGGGAGGAGCTGCTGAAGCTTTCTCT. Its translation: CASSLSGGAAEAFS.